This paragraph covers one T cell receptor beta chain sequence. The antigen is undetermined. Germline CDR1 reads ENHRY; CDR2 reads SYGVKD. The CDR3 runs to 12 residues. After removal of 10 bases from V and 2 bases from J, the junction contained 5 bases not matched to a gene. These data come from a study of cytotoxic CD8 clonotypes in ibrutinib-treated CLL. Study-wide background: The group held 11 relapsed/refractory and around 14 treatment-naive patients, with some 17 IGHV unmutated. Partial response occurred in approximately 24 patients and complete response in 2; at median about 70 months, approximately 14 remained remitted and about 12 progressed.

Findings and limits, study-wide: Starting clonality was above that of age-matched healthy donors and tracked circulating CD8+ T-cell counts.

A 1 in 200,000 to 1 in 1 million T cell depth was the sequencing target. The data were produced by immunoSEQ multiplex PCR, yet TCRdb's version contains in-frame clones alone and is incomplete. The sample records 97,000 or so clones, 70% to 85% being singletons. V is TRBV10-3 and J is TRBJ2-7; the match to TRBD1 covers 7 bases. The material sequenced was PBMCs, taken after 12 months of ibrutinib treatment. The sequence derives from a human donor with chronic lymphocytic leukemia. The CDR3 DNA is TGTGCCACCATCACAGGGGCCTACGAGCAGTACTTC. This gives the protein CATITGAYEQYF.